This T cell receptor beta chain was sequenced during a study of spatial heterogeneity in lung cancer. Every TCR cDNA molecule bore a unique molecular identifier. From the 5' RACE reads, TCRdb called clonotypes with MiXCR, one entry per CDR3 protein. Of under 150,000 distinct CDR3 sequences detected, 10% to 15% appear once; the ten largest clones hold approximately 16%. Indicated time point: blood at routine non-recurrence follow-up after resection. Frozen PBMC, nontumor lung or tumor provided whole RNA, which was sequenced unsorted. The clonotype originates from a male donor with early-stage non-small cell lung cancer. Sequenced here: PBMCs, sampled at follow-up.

The DNA for the CDR3 is TGTGCCAGCAGGCTAGCGGGTAACAATGAGCAGTTCTTC. Amino acid sequence: CASRLAGNNEQFF. This sequence joins TRBV12-3 or TRBV12-4 and TRBJ2-1; TRBD2 agrees at 8 bases. V trimming: 6 bases; J trimming: 5 bases; junction bases outside the gene matches: 3. The CDR3 has 13 amino acids.